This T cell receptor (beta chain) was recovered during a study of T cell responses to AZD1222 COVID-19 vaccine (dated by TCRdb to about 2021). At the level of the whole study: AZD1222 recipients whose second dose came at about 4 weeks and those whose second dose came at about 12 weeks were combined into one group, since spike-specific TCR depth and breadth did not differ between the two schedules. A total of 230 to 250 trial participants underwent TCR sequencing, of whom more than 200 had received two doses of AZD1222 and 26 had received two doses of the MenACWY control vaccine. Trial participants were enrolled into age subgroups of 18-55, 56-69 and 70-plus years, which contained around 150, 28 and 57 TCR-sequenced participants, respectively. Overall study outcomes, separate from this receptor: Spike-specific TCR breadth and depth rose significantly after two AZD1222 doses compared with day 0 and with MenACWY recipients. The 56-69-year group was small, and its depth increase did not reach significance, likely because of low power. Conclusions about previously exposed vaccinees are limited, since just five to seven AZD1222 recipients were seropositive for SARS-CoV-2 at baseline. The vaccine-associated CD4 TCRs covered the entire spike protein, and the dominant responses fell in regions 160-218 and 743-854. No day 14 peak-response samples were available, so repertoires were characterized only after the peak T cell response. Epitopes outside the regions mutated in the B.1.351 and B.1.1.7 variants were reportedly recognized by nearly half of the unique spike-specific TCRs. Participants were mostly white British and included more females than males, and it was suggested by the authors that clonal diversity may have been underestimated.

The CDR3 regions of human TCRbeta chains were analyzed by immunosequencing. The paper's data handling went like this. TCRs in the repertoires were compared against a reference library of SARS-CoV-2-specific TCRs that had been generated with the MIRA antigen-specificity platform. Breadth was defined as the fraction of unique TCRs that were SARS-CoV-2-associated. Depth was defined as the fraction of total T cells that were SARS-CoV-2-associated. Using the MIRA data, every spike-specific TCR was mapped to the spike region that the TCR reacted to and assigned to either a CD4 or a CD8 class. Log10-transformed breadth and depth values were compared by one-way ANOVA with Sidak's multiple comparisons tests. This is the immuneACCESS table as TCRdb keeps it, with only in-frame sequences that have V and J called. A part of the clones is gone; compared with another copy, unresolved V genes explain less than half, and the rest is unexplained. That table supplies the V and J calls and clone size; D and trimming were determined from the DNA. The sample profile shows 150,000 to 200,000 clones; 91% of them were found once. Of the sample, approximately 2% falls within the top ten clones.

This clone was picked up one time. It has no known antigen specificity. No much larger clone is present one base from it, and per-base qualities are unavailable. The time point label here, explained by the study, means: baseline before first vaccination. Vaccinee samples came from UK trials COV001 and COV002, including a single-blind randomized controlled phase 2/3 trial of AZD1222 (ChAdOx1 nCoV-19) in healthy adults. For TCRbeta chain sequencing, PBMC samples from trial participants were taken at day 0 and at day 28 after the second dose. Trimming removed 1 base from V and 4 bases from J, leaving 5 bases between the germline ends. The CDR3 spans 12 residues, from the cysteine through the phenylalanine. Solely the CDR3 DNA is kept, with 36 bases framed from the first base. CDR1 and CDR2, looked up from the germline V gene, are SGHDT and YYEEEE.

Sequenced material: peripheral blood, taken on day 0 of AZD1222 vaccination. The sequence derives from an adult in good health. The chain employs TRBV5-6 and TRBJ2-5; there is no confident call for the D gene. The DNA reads TGTGCCAGCAGCTTGAACAGAGAGACCCAGTACTTC. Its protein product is CASSLNRETQYF.